The 14 T cell receptor beta chains given below trace back to one sample, sequenced in a study of cytomegalovirus exposure and HLA in healthy donors. The PCR employed 60 Vbeta primers together with 13 Jbeta primers. Sequencing used immunoSEQ multiplex PCR; TCRdb keeps in-frame clones, though not all of them. This sample has over 200,000 clones, with around 76% found just once. Material for sequencing was PBMCs. Every receptor here comes from a middle-aged man in good health and CMV-seropositive.

The chain recombines TRBV27 with TRBJ2-7; 7 positions agree with TRBD1. From germline, CDR1 is MNHEY and CDR2 SMNVEV (reference sequence). Losses at the gene ends were 1 base for V and 6 bases for J; bases not matched to a gene: 6. The CDR3 runs to 14 residues. The chain's CDR3 is CASSLLGTEGEQYF. In DNA, the CDR3 is TGTGCCAGCAGTTTATTGGGGACAGAGGGCGAGCAGTACTTC.

The V call is TRBV18, the J call TRBJ1-3; D might be TRBD1 (6 bases). CDR3 size: 15 residues. Looked up from germline, CDR1 is KGHSH and CDR2 is LQKENI. Between the trimmed V and J ends, which lost 3 bases and 0 bases, there was a span of 9 bases. The CDR3 DNA reads TGTGCCAGCTCACCCTCACAGGGCTCTGGAAACACCATATATTTT. Amino acids: CASSPSQGSGNTIYF.

V gene TRBV6-5 combines with J gene TRBJ1-2, with 9 bases that match TRBD1. Germline V gene sequence: CDR1 MNHEY, CDR2 SVGAGI. CDR3 length: 14 residues. J was trimmed by 7 bases and V by 2 bases; bases with no gene match: 5. Here the CDR3 DNA reads TGTGCCAGCAGTTACGGTACAGGGGGCGTTGGCTACACCTTC. This encodes CASSYGTGGVGYTF.

V gene TRBV10-1 combines with J gene TRBJ2-1; 7 bases fit TRBD2. CDR1 and CDR2 from the germline V gene are WNHNN and SYGVQD (reference sequence). V shed 2 bases and J 8 bases; nucleotides not matched to a gene: 3. The CDR3 runs 13 residues. This chain's CDR3 is CASSESGVDEQFF. The CDR3 nucleotides are TGCGCCAGCAGTGAGAGCGGGGTTGATGAGCAGTTCTTC.

This clone has only a few counts. The chain combines TRBV6-6 with TRBJ1-5, with D perhaps matching TRBD1 (6 bases). This CDR3 is built from 16 residues. The germline CDR1 and CDR2 sequences are MNHNY and SVGAGI (reference sequence). Trimming pared 8 bases from V and 0 bases from J, leaving 17 bases between. The CDR3 region has the DNA TGTGCCAGCCTCGAGGGAGGGGGGCGTAGCAATCAGCCCCAGCATTTT. Translated: CASLEGGGRSNQPQHF.

The chain joins TRBV7-8 to TRBJ2-7; 13 bases align to TRBD2. The CDR3 extends over 16 amino acids. V shed 1 base, J shed 2 bases, and the junction held 2 bases outside the gene matches. Germline CDR1 reads SGHVS; CDR2 reads FQNEAQ. CDR3 in amino acids: CASSLEGLAGTYEQYF. The CDR3, as DNA: TGTGCCAGCAGCTTAGAGGGACTAGCGGGGACCTACGAGCAGTACTTC.

The J gene is TRBJ2-7, the V gene TRBV5-4; 12 nucleotides agree with TRBD2. The CDR3 extends over 16 amino acids. Germline V gene sequence: CDR1 SGHNT, CDR2 YYREEE (reference sequence). The V gene end was trimmed by 4 bases and the J gene end by 4 bases; junction bases not matched to a gene: 9. CDR3 coding DNA: TGTGCCAGCAGCGCCGGACTAGCGGGACAAATGTACGAGCAGTACTTC. It yields the protein CASSAGLAGQMYEQYF.

The chain carries TRBV5-1 and TRBJ2-1; perhaps TRBD1 as D (6 bases). The ends were cut back, 7 bases at V and 5 bases at J, with 10 bases in the middle. This CDR3 has 12 residues. The V gene's germline CDR1 is SGHRS and CDR2 YFSETQ. The CDR3 DNA sequence: TGCGCCAGCCTCGGACAGAACAATGAGCAGTTCTTC. Translating gives CASLGQNNEQFF.

V and J are TRBV9 and TRBJ1-1; 7 bases are a match to TRBD1. Trimming at V came to 2 bases and at J to 3 bases, leaving 7 bases not matched to a gene. The CDR3 runs to 15 residues. Germline CDR1 SGDLS, CDR2 YYNGEE. The CDR3, as DNA: TGTGCCAGCAGCGTGACAGGGCTGGCTGACACTGAAGCTTTCTTT. As protein: CASSVTGLADTEAFF.

This sequence joins TRBV30 and TRBJ2-1, with D tentatively TRBD2 (6 bases). Germline lookup yields CDR1 GTSNPN and CDR2 SVGIG (reference sequence). V lost 5 bases and J 8 bases, leaving 10 bases between the germline ends. The CDR3 runs to 11 residues. This chain's CDR3 is CAWVLAYEQFF. The CDR3 DNA sequence: TGTGCCTGGGTACTAGCCTATGAGCAGTTCTTC.

This chain connects TRBV6-5 to TRBJ1-1; D not certain. The germline gives CDR1 MNHEY, CDR2 SVGAGI. This CDR3 region has 9 residues. The CDR3 reads CVRKGDAFF. The CDR3 DNA is TGTGTCCGCAAGGGAGATGCTTTCTTT.

This clone was counted between two and nine times. This chain links TRBV19 with TRBJ2-3; D remains unclear. The germline CDR1 and CDR2 sequences are LNHDA and SQIVND (reference sequence). V dropped 4 bases and J dropped 3 bases, with 5 bases sitting between them. CDR3 length: 12 residues. The CDR3 sequence is CASSTQTDTQYF. The CDR3 DNA is TGTGCCAGTAGTACACAAACAGATACGCAGTATTTT.

The chain employs TRBV4-2 and TRBJ2-7, with 9 positions matching TRBD2. CDR1 is LGHNA, CDR2 YNFKEQ, per germline. There are 17 residues in the CDR3. V dropped 2 bases and J dropped 4; count of bases not matched to a gene: 12. The CDR3 region is CASSQNPQTSGIYEQYF. CDR3 nucleotides: TGTGCCAGCAGCCAAAATCCTCAGACTAGCGGAATTTACGAGCAGTACTTC.

The chain recombines TRBV25-1 with TRBJ2-7; TRBD2 aligns across 10 bases. The tail of the sequence fits TRBJ2-5 better, so the J call may be wrong. The CDR3 totals 13 residues. CDR1 is MGHDK, CDR2 SYGVNS, per germline. The CDR3: CASTGLAEETQYF. The CDR3 nucleotides are TGTGCCAGCACAGGACTAGCGGAAGAGACCCAGTACTTC.